The 22 T cell receptor beta chains below all came from one sample that was sequenced in a study of CD8 T cells in ankylosing spondylitis. Antigens for these TCRs are unknown. TCRdb processed the 5' RACE reads anew with MiXCR; each CDR3 protein has one entry. The table has over 450,000 distinct CDR3 sequences, over 9.5% seen once. Study outcomes and limitations: There was a TCR beta motif, made of roughly eight highly homologous variants, that appeared characteristic of ankylosing spondylitis blood.

The source material was blood, either unsorted or a sorted T cell fraction (not recorded which). All receptors derive from a male donor with ankylosing spondylitis.

The V call is TRBV24-1, the J call TRBJ2-7; perhaps TRBD2 as D (5 bases). V was trimmed by 5 bases and J by 5 bases, leaving 18 bases between them. The CDR3 length is 15 residues. Germline V lookup: CDR1 KGHDR, CDR2 SFDVKD. The CDR3 loop reads CATSAPGKGGDEQYF. In DNA form, the CDR3 reads TGTGCCACCAGTGCCCCGGGAAAGGGTGGCGACGAGCAGTACTTC.

This clonotype was recorded a few times. The rearrangement joins TRBV9 to TRBJ2-2; 11 bases agree with TRBD2. J gave up 4 bases and V 4 bases, and 9 bases lay outside the gene matches. The CDR3 has 17 amino acids. Germline V gene lookup returns CDR1 SGDLS and CDR2 YYNGEE. The CDR3 coding sequence is TGTGCCAGCAGCTCATGGCTAGCGGGAGGAGGCACCGGGGAGCTGTTTTTT. It is translated as CASSSWLAGGGTGELFF.

This chain connects TRBV29-1 to TRBJ1-2; no reliable D call. The CDR3 runs 14 residues. Trimming removed 4 bases from V and 0 bases from J, with 12 bases in between. Per the germline V gene, CDR1 is SQVTM and CDR2 is ANQGSEA. The CDR3 bases are TGCAGCGTTGGCCTAGGATCCTCTAACTATGGCTACACCTTC. Its translation is CSVGLGSSNYGYTF. The complete variable domain, with remaining parts taken from reference TRBV29-1 and TRBJ1-2, reads SAVISQKPSRDICQRGTSLTIQCQVDSQVTMMFWYRQQPGQSLTLIATANQGSEATYESGFVIDKFPISRPNLTFSTLTVSNMSPEDSSIYLCSVGLGSSNYGYTFGSGTRLTVV.

The chain uses TRBV4-2 and TRBJ2-5, with 7 bases lining up with TRBD2. Germline CDR1 and CDR2: LGHNA and YNFKEQ. This CDR3 contains 15 residues. The V gene end was trimmed by 5 bases and the J gene end by 1 base; junction bases not matched to a gene: 7. The CDR3 DNA follows: TGTGCCAGCAGCAACCAGCGGGACTCCCAAGAGACCCAGTACTTC. This codes for CASSNQRDSQETQYF.

This clonotype showed up just a few times. This sequence joins TRBV5-1 and TRBJ2-2; D is perhaps TRBD1 (6 bases). The V end was cut by 7 bases, the J end by 6 bases, with 22 bases between. CDR1 SGHRS and CDR2 YFSETQ come from the germline V gene. The CDR3 covers 16 residues. The DNA of the CDR3 is TGCGCCAGCTGCGCCGTTCGACAGGCCCGGCCCGGGGAGCTGTTTTTT. It translates to CASCAVRQARPGELFF.

Only a few counts were recorded for this clonotype. This chain links TRBV2 with TRBJ1-5, with 7 positions matching TRBD1. The CDR3 is 15 amino acids. With 6 bases clipped from V and 6 bases from J, the junction kept 11 bases outside the gene matches. The germline V gene has CDR1 SNHLY and CDR2 FYNNEI. The CDR3 DNA reads as TGTGCCAGCAGGACGACAGGGTATGCACCTCAGCCCCAGCATTTT. As protein: CASRTTGYAPQPQHF.

This clonotype was seen a few times. The chain combines TRBV7-9 with TRBJ1-6; D is undetermined. V was pared by 5 bases and J by 5 bases, with 13 bases between. This CDR3 region has 15 residues. The germline V gene encodes CDR1 SEHNR and CDR2 FQNEAQ (reference sequence). CDR3 in DNA: TGTGCCAGCAGCCCGGACGGCCGAAATAATTCACCCCTCCACTTT. It codes for CASSPDGRNNSPLHF.

The chain joins TRBV6-2 or TRBV6-3 to TRBJ2-2; D gene unclear. The ends were cut back, 6 bases at V and 6 bases at J, with 11 bases in the middle. The length of the CDR3 is 13 residues. CDR1 and CDR2 from the germline V gene are MNHEY and SVGEGT. CDR3 coding DNA: TGTGCCAGCAGAAGAACGTGGGCCGGGGAGCTGTTTTTT. It encodes CASRRTWAGELFF.

This chain connects TRBV7-9 to TRBJ2-7; no clear D gene. The CDR3 sequence is 13 residues long. V lost 5 bases and J 2 bases, leaving 10 bases between the germline ends. From germline, CDR1 is SEHNR and CDR2 FQNEAQ (reference sequence). The chain's CDR3 is CASSRDTAYEQYV. The CDR3, as DNA: TGTGCCAGCAGCCGAGACACGGCCTACGAGCAGTACGTC.

This chain uses TRBV5-1 with TRBJ2-1; 9 bases are shared with TRBD2. Germline values: CDR1 SGHRS, CDR2 YFSETQ. Trimming cost V 3 bases and J 4 bases; bases outside gene matches: 5. CDR3 length: 15 residues. CDR3 region: CASSSGLALYNEQFF. In DNA form, the CDR3 reads TGCGCCAGCAGCTCCGGACTAGCGCTATACAATGAGCAGTTCTTC.

This sequence joins TRBV15 and TRBJ2-7; no clear D gene. This CDR3 has 14 amino acids. Per the germline V gene, CDR1 is LNHNV and CDR2 is YYDKDF (reference sequence). V was cut by 0 bases and J by 4 bases, with 10 bases left in between. Written as DNA, the CDR3 is TGTGCCACCAGCAGAGAAAGGTCGGCTTACGAGCAGTACTTC. Amino acids: CATSRERSAYEQYF.

This clonotype has only a few counts. The chain combines TRBV18 with TRBJ1-6; 8 bases map to TRBD1. The germline gives CDR1 KGHSH, CDR2 LQKENI. The CDR3 runs 14 residues. Trimming at V came to 5 bases and at J to 9 bases, leaving 6 bases not matched to a gene. The CDR3 bases are TGTGCCAGCTCATTGGACAGGGCTGCTTCACCCCTCCACTTT. Its translation: CASSLDRAASPLHF.

This chain uses TRBV12-3 or TRBV12-4 with TRBJ2-4; the match to TRBD2 covers 13 bases. V lost 6 bases to trimming and J lost 10 bases; unmatched junction nucleotides: 9. The CDR3 spans 15 residues. The CDR3 DNA reads TGTGCCAGCAGCCTACTAGCGGGAGGGCCGGGAATTCAGTACTTC. It codes for CASSLLAGGPGIQYF.

The table lists this clonotype with a few counts. The chain combines TRBV5-4 with TRBJ2-1; TRBD2 agrees at 9 bases. This CDR3 comprises 16 residues. Trimming removed 0 bases from V and 5 bases from J; junction bases left unmatched: 6. Germline V CDR1 and CDR2: SGHNT, YYREEE (reference sequence). For the CDR3, the DNA is TGTGCCAGCAGCTTGGCTGGCGGGAGGGACCACAATGAGCAGTTCTTC. Protein: CASSLAGGRDHNEQFF.

The chain's CDR3 is CASRDRDRGSYEQYV. CDR3 nucleotides: TGTGCCAGCAGAGACCGGGACAGGGGCTCCTACGAGCAGTACGTC. The rearrangement uses TRBV6-1 and TRBJ2-7; 10 positions agree with TRBD1. The germline gives CDR1 MNHNS, CDR2 SASEGT. V lost 6 bases, J lost 0 bases, and 5 bases stayed unmatched. The CDR3 is made up of 15 amino acids.

This clonotype has only a few counts. The CDR3 DNA sequence: TGTGCCAGCAGGCCACGGGACAGTGTCTACGAGCAGTACTTC. Translated, it gives CASRPRDSVYEQYF. The V gene is TRBV6-2 or TRBV6-3, the J gene TRBJ2-7; 7 bases fit TRBD1. Germline V gene lookup returns CDR1 MNHEY and CDR2 SVGEGT. The CDR3 is 14 residues long. Unmatched junction bases numbered 8, after V lost 6 bases and J lost 3 bases.

The rearrangement uses TRBV20-1 and TRBJ1-1; D is ambiguous. Germline CDR1 reads DFQATT; CDR2 reads SNEGSKA (reference sequence). V lost 0 bases to trimming and J lost 10 bases, with 9 bases between them. CDR3 size: 11 residues. The CDR3: CSARDREVAFF. The DNA for the CDR3 is TGCAGTGCTAGAGATAGGGAGGTAGCTTTCTTT.

The chain uses TRBV7-8 and TRBJ2-7, with 16 bases that match TRBD2. Trimming cost V 4 bases and J 2 bases; bases outside gene matches: 2. CDR1 and CDR2 (germline): SGHVS, FQNEAQ. The CDR3 spans 16 residues. The CDR3 region is CASSSGLAGGPYEQYV. The CDR3 coding sequence is TGTGCCAGCAGCTCGGGACTAGCGGGAGGGCCCTACGAGCAGTACGTC.

V and J are TRBV27 and TRBJ2-3; D is ambiguous. Germline CDR1 and CDR2: MNHEY and SMNVEV (reference sequence). This CDR3 is 15 amino acids long. The V gene lost 5 bases and the J gene lost 4 bases, with 16 bases spanning the gap. The CDR3 nucleotides read TGTGCCAGCAGTGCCCGTGTTGGGTCAGCAGATACGCAGTATTTT. Protein product: CASSARVGSADTQYF.

This chain connects TRBV2 to TRBJ2-2; 11 nucleotides agree with TRBD2. This CDR3 has 15 amino acids. CDR1 is SNHLY and CDR2 is FYNNEI in the germline V gene. V lost 4 bases, J lost 5 bases, and 3 bases stayed unmatched. CDR3 bases: TGTGCCAGCAGTGGACTAGCGGGGAGAACCGGGGAGCTGTTTTTT. This sequence encodes CASSGLAGRTGELFF.

This clonotype was detected ten times or more. A much bigger clone sits one base away, suggesting this may be a read error. The rearrangement joins TRBV12-3 or TRBV12-4 to TRBJ2-7, with 9 bases matching TRBD1. The junction had 1 base not matched to a gene; V was cut back by 2 bases and J by 5 bases. This CDR3 region has 13 residues. Written as DNA, the CDR3 is TGTGCCAGCAGTTTATGGACAGGGGACGAGCAGTACTTC. Residues: CASSLWTGDEQYF.

The rearrangement uses TRBV7-9 and TRBJ2-5, with TRBD2 matching 9 bases. Germline assignment: CDR1 SEHNR and CDR2 FQNEAQ (reference sequence). With V trimmed by 5 bases and J by 2 bases, 12 bases remained unmatched. This CDR3 comprises 17 residues. CDR3 DNA sequence: TGTGCCAGCAGCCCCACTACACCGACTAGCGGACAAGAGACCCAGTACTTC. This gives the protein CASSPTTPTSGQETQYF.